The next 11 T cell receptor beta chains were all read from a single sample in a study of shared clonotypes between healthy human individuals. Sequencing used immunoSEQ multiplex PCR; TCRdb keeps in-frame clones, though not all of them. The table shows roughly 2 million clones, with 85% to 95% occurring only once. The sample consisted of naive CD4+ T cells sorted from blood. Described subset: CD45RA+ positively selected. These TCRs come from a man younger than 35 in good health.

This chain joins TRBV2 and TRBJ1-5, with D perhaps matching TRBD1 (5 bases). The germline V gene has CDR1 SNHLY and CDR2 FYNNEI. Trimming pared 1 base from V and 2 bases from J, leaving 9 bases between. This CDR3 has 15 amino acids. The CDR3 reads CASSEEGVGNQPQHF. Written as DNA, the CDR3 is TGTGCCAGCAGTGAAGAAGGGGTGGGCAATCAGCCCCAGCATTTT.

Here the CDR3 DNA reads TGCGCCAGCAGCCCAAGACAGGGGGCGGCCGGGGAGCTGTTTTTT. Translated: CASSPRQGAAGELFF. The chain uses TRBV5-1 and TRBJ2-2; TRBD1 aligns across 10 bases. This CDR3 has 15 amino acids. Germline V gives CDR1 SGHRS, CDR2 YFSETQ. The junction had 6 bases not matched to a gene; V was cut back by 4 bases and J by 6 bases. Combining the CDR3 with reference TRBV5-1 and TRBJ2-2 gives the whole variable domain KAGVTQTPRYLIKTRGQQVTLSCSPISGHRSVSWYQQTPGQGLQFLFEYFSETQRNKGNFPGRFSGRQFSNSRSEMNVSTLELGDSALYLCASSPRQGAAGELFFGEGSRLTVL.

The V gene is TRBV10-2, the J gene TRBJ2-1; 8 nucleotides agree with TRBD1. After removal of 6 bases from V and 10 bases from J, the junction contained 5 bases not matched to a gene. The V gene's germline CDR1 is WSHSY and CDR2 SAAADI. The length of the CDR3 is 12 residues. The CDR3 sequence: CASSSGGAEQFF. The DNA for the CDR3 is TGCGCCAGCAGCTCAGGGGGCGCGGAGCAGTTCTTC.

The V gene is TRBV30, the J gene TRBJ2-7; 7 bases match TRBD1. Per the germline V gene, CDR1 is GTSNPN and CDR2 is SVGIG (reference sequence). This CDR3 contains 13 residues. V was pared by 4 bases and J by 2 bases, with 5 bases of the junction left unmatched. Here the CDR3 reads CAWTHRGPYEQYF. CDR3 bases: TGTGCCTGGACCCACAGGGGCCCCTACGAGCAGTACTTC. The full variable domain, its missing parts supplied by reference TRBV30 and TRBJ2-7, is SQTIHQWPATLVQPVGSPLSLECTVEGTSNPNLYWYRQAAGRGLQLLFYSVGIGQISSEVPQNLSASRPQDRQFILSSKKLLLSDSGFYLCAWTHRGPYEQYFGPGTRLTVT.

The rearrangement uses TRBV7-2 and TRBJ2-7, with TRBD2 identical over 10 bases. CDR3 length: 19 residues. Germline CDR1 is SGHTA and CDR2 is FQGNSA. V shed 5 bases and J 4 bases; nucleotides not matched to a gene: 20. The CDR3 region has the DNA TGTGCCAGCAGCCTATTGGGGGCCGGGGTAGCGGGAGGAACATACGAGCAGTACTTC. It specifies CASSLLGAGVAGGTYEQYF.

The chain carries TRBV10-1 and TRBJ1-2, with 7 positions matching TRBD1. V gave up 3 bases and J gave up 3 bases; unmatched junction bases: 1. The CDR3 runs to 13 residues. The germline V gene has CDR1 WNHNN and CDR2 SYGVQD (reference sequence). CDR3 bases: TGCGCCAGCAGTGACGGACAGGACTATGGCTACACCTTC. Its translation: CASSDGQDYGYTF.

The genes are TRBV10-1 and TRBJ2-2; the D gene is possibly TRBD1 (6 bases). Germline V gene lookup returns CDR1 WNHNN and CDR2 SYGVQD (reference sequence). V was clipped by 7 bases and J by 4 bases, with 13 bases between them. CDR3 length: 14 amino acids. CDR3 nucleotides: TGCGCCAGCAAGTCGGACAGACTCACCGGGGAGCTGTTTTTT. Its translation is CASKSDRLTGELFF.

This chain connects TRBV5-1 to TRBJ2-7; D is unclear. The CDR3 is 14 amino acids. Trimming removed 0 bases from V and 2 bases from J, with 9 bases in between. Germline loops: CDR1 SGHRS, CDR2 YFSETQ. The chain's CDR3 is CASSLAGFTYEQYF. The CDR3 DNA is TGCGCCAGCAGCTTGGCAGGATTCACCTACGAGCAGTACTTC.

J is TRBJ1-5 and V is TRBV18, with TRBD1 identical over 7 bases. V shed 6 bases and J 7 bases; nucleotides not matched to a gene: 9. Germline lookup yields CDR1 KGHSH and CDR2 LQKENI. The CDR3 consists of 14 residues. The CDR3 bases are TGTGCCAGCTCCGGGACAGATCGGGCACAGCCCCAGCATTTT. Translated: CASSGTDRAQPQHF.

V gene TRBV6-6 combines with J gene TRBJ2-5; the D call may be TRBD1 or TRBD2 (7 bases each). V lost 8 bases and J lost 5, with 15 bases in between. This CDR3 spans 13 amino acids. Germline V lookup: CDR1 MNHNY, CDR2 SVGAGI (reference sequence). The CDR3 loop reads CASAREGAETQYF. The CDR3 coding sequence is TGTGCCAGCGCAAGGGAGGGGGCGGAGACCCAGTACTTC.

The chain uses TRBV18 and TRBJ1-3; D not certain. The CDR3 length is 13 residues. The germline CDR1 and CDR2 sequences are KGHSH and LQKENI. The germline V and J ends were trimmed by 2 bases and 4 bases, with 6 bases remaining between them. Here the CDR3 reads CASSPVGGNTIYF. Here the CDR3 DNA reads TGTGCCAGCTCACCAGTGGGGGGAAACACCATATATTTT.